This passage covers 30 T cell receptor beta chains from one sample sequenced in a study of blood T cell repertoires in COVID-19. Clones were sequenced by immunoSEQ multiplex PCR, and TCRdb holds only the in-frame ones, with some missing. The table has 250,000 to 350,000 clones, around 90% seen once; the top ten hold 2% to 2.5%. Source material: PBMCs or T cells enriched from blood (not recorded which). The receptors here all came from a woman in her sixties in a cohort exposed to, infected with or recovered from COVID-19 (not recorded which).

The chain joins TRBV3-1 (or the pseudogene TRBV3-2) to TRBJ1-1; D is unclear. The CDR3 consists of 13 residues. V was cut by 5 bases and J by 0 bases, with 7 bases left in between. Germline loops: CDR1 LGHDT, CDR2 YNNKEL (reference sequence). CDR3 amino acids: CASSSRLNTEAFF. DNA for the CDR3: TGTGCCAGCAGCTCCCGGTTGAACACTGAAGCTTTCTTT.

The rearrangement uses TRBV6-5 and TRBJ2-2; 8 bases map to TRBD1. The CDR3 is made up of 14 amino acids. The V segment lost 5 bases and the J segment 6 bases; nucleotides outside the gene matches: 5. The germline V gene encodes CDR1 MNHEY and CDR2 SVGAGI. CDR3 nucleotides: TGTGCCAGCAGTCGTGGACAGGGTGCCGGGGAGCTGTTTTTT. Amino acids: CASSRGQGAGELFF.

This chain connects TRBV30 to TRBJ1-5; 7 bases map to TRBD1. The ends lost 1 base at V and 5 bases at J; junction bases unmatched: 5. This CDR3 is 14 amino acids long. Germline V gives CDR1 GTSNPN, CDR2 SVGIG (reference sequence). CDR3 in amino acids: CAWSADRVDQPQHF. CDR3 coding DNA: TGTGCCTGGAGTGCCGACAGGGTTGATCAGCCCCAGCATTTT.

This clone was seen just once. The genes are TRBV2 and TRBJ2-3; 7 positions match TRBD2. The germline CDR1 and CDR2 sequences are SNHLY and FYNNEI. The length of the CDR3 is 16 residues. V trimming: 2 bases; J trimming: 2 bases; junction bases outside the gene matches: 7. The CDR3 sequence is CASSEWGGWATDTQYF. CDR3 bases: TGTGCCAGCAGTGAATGGGGGGGGTGGGCCACAGATACGCAGTATTTT.

CDR3 in amino acids: CASSSGTGAFLTYGYTF. Written as DNA, the CDR3 is TGTGCCAGTAGCTCTGGGACAGGGGCCTTTCTTACCTATGGCTACACCTTC. The chain joins TRBV19 to TRBJ1-2; 10 bases match TRBD1. The CDR3 has 17 residues. Per the germline V gene, CDR1 is LNHDA and CDR2 is SQIVND (reference sequence). The V segment lost 6 bases and the J segment 4 bases; nucleotides outside the gene matches: 14.

This clone was found a few times. The rearrangement links TRBV9 to TRBJ2-5, with 7 nucleotides matching TRBD1. In germline, CDR1 is SGDLS, CDR2 YYNGEE. This CDR3 has 19 amino acids. Trimming at V came to 4 bases and at J to 0 bases, leaving 18 bases not matched to a gene. CDR3 loop: CASSPYQYNGTVYQETQYF. The DNA of the CDR3 is TGTGCCAGCAGCCCATACCAGTATAACGGGACAGTGTACCAAGAGACCCAGTACTTC.

The genes are TRBV2 and TRBJ2-7; possibly TRBD1 for D (5 bases). The CDR3 spans 14 residues. Germline V gene data show CDR1 as SNHLY and CDR2 as FYNNEI. V shed 6 bases and J shed 3 bases, with 15 bases lying between them. CDR3 nucleotide sequence: TGTGCCAGCAGCCAGGGCAGGGTGAACTACGAGCAGTACTTC. This translates into CASSQGRVNYEQYF.

The rearrangement joins TRBV19 to TRBJ1-5; D gene unclear. Germline loops: CDR1 LNHDA, CDR2 SQIVND (reference sequence). CDR3 length: 11 amino acids. Trimming pared 3 bases from V and 11 bases from J, leaving 8 bases between. This chain's CDR3 is CASSIGFSQHF. The CDR3 coding sequence is TGTGCCAGTAGTATCGGGTTTTCCCAGCATTTT.

The V and J genes are TRBV5-1 and TRBJ2-7, with 12 positions matching TRBD2. The CDR3 runs to 15 residues. The V and J ends lost 4 bases and 2 bases, in that order; junction bases with no gene match: 4. Per the germline V gene, CDR1 is SGHRS and CDR2 is YFSETQ. The CDR3 DNA reads as TGCGCCAGCAGCGGACTAGCGGGGATAACCTACGAGCAGTACTTC. Translation gives CASSGLAGITYEQYF.

The DNA of the CDR3 is TGTGCCAGCAGCGCCCTACCTACAGGGGGCGAGCAGTACTTC. Its translation is CASSALPTGGEQYF. The V and J genes are TRBV9 and TRBJ2-7; 8 nucleotides align to TRBD1. The CDR3 loop spans 14 amino acids. Per germline, CDR1 SGDLS and CDR2 YYNGEE. The V gene end was trimmed by 3 bases and the J gene end by 6 bases; junction bases not matched to a gene: 8.

The chain employs TRBV24-1 and TRBJ2-1; TRBD2 matches 9 bases. The germline CDR1 and CDR2 sequences are KGHDR and SFDVKD. The CDR3 spans 16 residues. J was trimmed by 4 bases and V by 2 bases; bases with no gene match: 5. The CDR3 DNA reads as TGTGCCACCAGTGATTCGGCTAGCGGGGCATACAATGAGCAGTTCTTC. Its translation is CATSDSASGAYNEQFF.

The V call is TRBV19, the J call TRBJ1-1, with TRBD1 as a possible D gene (6 bases). The length of the CDR3 is 12 residues. V was cut by 3 bases and J by 9 bases, with 11 bases left in between. The germline CDR1 and CDR2 sequences are LNHDA and SQIVND (reference sequence). The CDR3, as DNA: TGTGCCAGTAGTATCAGGGGAACCCAAGCTTTCTTT. It translates to CASSIRGTQAFF.

This chain uses TRBV6-5 with TRBJ2-3, with D uncertain. The CDR3 is made up of 14 amino acids. CDR1 is MNHEY and CDR2 is SVGAGI in the germline V gene. Trimming removed 2 bases from V and 3 bases from J, with 9 bases in between. CDR3: CASSYDPVTDTQYF. CDR3 DNA: TGTGCCAGCAGTTACGATCCAGTTACAGATACGCAGTATTTT.

The chain employs TRBV5-1 and TRBJ2-5; maybe TRBD1 (6 bases). CDR1 and CDR2 from the germline V gene are SGHRS and YFSETQ. There are 17 residues in the CDR3. V shed 0 bases and J shed 5 bases, with 20 bases lying between them. The CDR3 reads CASSLGDIPGPGETQYF. The CDR3, as DNA: TGCGCCAGCAGCTTGGGGGACATACCGGGACCTGGGGAGACCCAGTACTTC.

This clone has more than one count but fewer than ten. CDR3 region: CASSPFPSGVSYEQYF. The CDR3 DNA sequence: TGCGCCAGCAGCCCCTTCCCCAGCGGGGTATCCTACGAGCAGTACTTC. The chain links TRBV4-1 to TRBJ2-7; 7 nucleotides agree with TRBD2. The CDR3 sequence is 16 residues long. V shed 4 bases, J shed 1 base, and the junction held 10 bases outside the gene matches. CDR1 and CDR2 (germline): MGHRA, YSYEKL.

The chain carries TRBV28 and TRBJ2-7; possibly TRBD2 for D (6 bases). The CDR3 contains 14 residues. Trimming pared 5 bases from V and 2 bases from J, leaving 13 bases between. CDR1 and CDR2 (germline): MDHEN, SYDVKM. This chain's CDR3 is CASSPGLQTYEQYF. In nucleotides, the CDR3 is TGTGCCAGCAGTCCGGGACTGCAGACCTACGAGCAGTACTTC.

The rearrangement uses TRBV5-1 and TRBJ1-5; possibly TRBD1 for D (5 bases). This CDR3 region has 14 residues. V shed 0 bases and J shed 6 bases, with 10 bases lying between them. The germline gives CDR1 SGHRS, CDR2 YFSETQ. CDR3 in DNA: TGCGCCAGCAGCTTGGGAGACACAGGTCAGCCCCAGCATTTT. It encodes CASSLGDTGQPQHF.

The chain uses TRBV10-3 and TRBJ1-1; 10 nucleotides line up with TRBD1. V lost 9 bases and J lost 8; bases outside the gene matches: 3. Germline CDR1 and CDR2: ENHRY and SYGVKD. The CDR3 is made up of 11 amino acids. This CDR3 is CAIRGQGEAFF. CDR3 DNA: TGTGCCATACGGGGACAGGGGGAAGCTTTCTTT.

Remarks on this clone: The sample holds other DNA sequences that translate to the same CDR3. The chain is built from TRBV5-1 and TRBJ2-7, with 9 bases aligning to TRBD2. Germline loops: CDR1 SGHRS, CDR2 YFSETQ. J was trimmed by 2 bases and V by 0 bases; bases with no gene match: 3. This CDR3 has 15 amino acids. CDR3 in DNA: TGCGCCAGCAGCTTGGTGGTAGCGGGGGCCTACGAGCAGTACTTC. This gives the protein CASSLVVAGAYEQYF.

The chain links TRBV11-2 to TRBJ1-1; a weak D match, TRBD1 (5 bases). Deletions cut 5 bases from V and 2 bases from J, with 12 bases between. CDR3 length: 14 residues. CDR1 is SGHAT and CDR2 is FQNNGV in the germline V gene. CDR3 sequence (DNA): TGTGCCAGCAGCCTCGGCAGGGCCAACACTGAAGCTTTCTTT. Its translation: CASSLGRANTEAFF.

In its sample, this clone was seen once. This chain uses TRBV6-6 with TRBJ1-1; maybe TRBD1 (6 bases). V lost 6 bases and J 3 bases, leaving 14 bases between the germline ends. The CDR3 spans 14 residues. Germline CDR1 MNHNY, CDR2 SVGAGI (reference sequence). CDR3 residues: CASSLRDTHTEAFF. The CDR3 DNA sequence: TGTGCCAGCAGCCTTCGGGACACCCACACTGAAGCTTTCTTT.

The chain has TRBV7-9 and TRBJ2-5; TRBD2 aligns across 7 bases. The CDR3 has 15 amino acids. V lost 4 bases to trimming and J lost 5 bases; unmatched junction nucleotides: 10. Germline CDR1 reads SEHNR; CDR2 reads FQNEAQ (reference sequence). CDR3 sequence: CASSSSGLVVETQYF. The CDR3 DNA reads TGTGCCAGCAGCTCCTCCGGACTAGTGGTGGAGACCCAGTACTTC.

The chain is built from TRBV2 and TRBJ2-5, with D perhaps matching TRBD1 (6 bases). Germline loops: CDR1 SNHLY, CDR2 FYNNEI. This CDR3 comprises 15 residues. The V end lost 6 bases, the J end lost 3 bases, and 17 bases lay between the germline ends. The DNA of the CDR3 is TGTGCCAGCAGGGACCAGGGGTGGGGAAAAGAGACCCAGTACTTC. Its protein is CASRDQGWGKETQYF.

This chain links TRBV6-5 with TRBJ1-5, with 9 bases identical to TRBD1. With V trimmed by 4 bases and J by 4 bases, 5 bases remained unmatched. This CDR3 has 15 residues. Per the germline V gene, CDR1 is MNHEY and CDR2 is SVGAGI. The CDR3 nucleotides read TGTGCCAGCAGTTCCACAGGGACAGGGAATCAGCCCCAGCATTTT. Its translation: CASSSTGTGNQPQHF.

V usage is TRBV19 and J usage is TRBJ2-7; 9 bases map to TRBD1. Trimming cost V 6 bases and J 7 bases; bases outside gene matches: 7. The CDR3 is 13 residues long. The germline V gene encodes CDR1 LNHDA and CDR2 SQIVND (reference sequence). This CDR3 reads CASSTGTGYEQYF. The CDR3 DNA reads TGTGCCAGTAGCACCGGGACAGGGTATGAGCAGTACTTC.

The chain carries TRBV4-2 and TRBJ2-5, with 10 bases identical to TRBD1. The CDR3 loop spans 15 amino acids. Germline V lookup: CDR1 LGHNA, CDR2 YNFKEQ. V lost 1 base and J lost 5; bases outside the gene matches: 4. As DNA, the CDR3 is TGTGCCAGCAGCCAAGGGACAGGGGGTGCGGAGACCCAGTACTTC. Its translation is CASSQGTGGAETQYF.

A word on this clone: One end of the junction does not line up with germline, which may come from a read error. The V gene is TRBV7-7, the J gene TRBJ2-2, with a possible D match to TRBD1 (6 bases). There are 14 residues in the CDR3. The germline V gene encodes CDR1 SSHAT and CDR2 FNYEAQ (reference sequence). The CDR3 protein is CASSLVQGTGELFF. The CDR3 bases are TGTGCTAGCAGCTTAGTACAGGGCACCGGGGAGCTGTTTTTT.

This clone occurred once. The chain joins TRBV5-8 to TRBJ2-3, with TRBD1 matching over 7 bases. The CDR3 consists of 15 residues. Unmatched junction bases numbered 5, after V lost 2 bases and J lost 2 bases. Germline loops: CDR1 SGHTS, CDR2 YDEGEE. The CDR3 nucleotides are TGTGCCAGCAGCTTAGGACAGGAAATCACAGATACGCAGTATTTT. Encoded protein: CASSLGQEITDTQYF.

The gene calls are TRBV7-2 and TRBJ2-3; 8 bases are shared with TRBD2. Germline values: CDR1 SGHTA, CDR2 FQGNSA. The CDR3 runs 16 residues. With 5 bases clipped from V and 0 bases from J, the junction kept 7 bases outside the gene matches. DNA for the CDR3: TGTGCCAGCAGCCGGAAACTAGCGGAGAGCACAGATACGCAGTATTTT. This encodes CASSRKLAESTDTQYF.

The chain is built from TRBV5-1 and TRBJ2-7; 14 bases agree with TRBD2. The CDR3 has 16 residues. Trimming took 5 bases from V and 2 from J; bases not matched to a gene: 6. Germline V gene data show CDR1 as SGHRS and CDR2 as YFSETQ. This chain's CDR3 is CASSPPGLAGAYEQYF. CDR3 bases: TGCGCCAGCAGTCCTCCGGGACTAGCGGGAGCCTACGAGCAGTACTTC.